This T cell receptor (beta chain) emerged from a study of neurological immune-mediated disorders. This CDR3 is 13 amino acids long. Trimming removed 2 bases from V and 7 bases from J, with 9 bases in between. Per germline, CDR1 SGHRS and CDR2 YFSETQ. Overall study results and limits: The level of TCR clonal expansion was highest in patients with HTLV-1-associated myelopathy and lowest in multiple sclerosis, where it fell below the level seen in healthy controls. For the multiple sclerosis repertoire cluster, an association with any clinical or MRI feature was absent. When grouped phylogenetically, the repertoires of 18 of the 34 multiple sclerosis patients fell together in one related-CDR3 cluster, which is a possible signature.

TCRdb itself ran the 5' RACE reads through MiXCR, one entry per CDR3 protein. The repertoire holds about 66,000 distinct CDR3 sequences, about 4% seen once, with 1.3% in the top ten. At least ten counts were recorded for this clonotype. Its matching antigen is unknown. The material sequenced was PBMCs. This clonotype originated in a man aged 25-45 years with multiple sclerosis. The gene calls are TRBV5-1 and TRBJ2-2, with D hard to call. The DNA of the CDR3 is TGCGCCAGCAGCTTCCAAGGGATCGGGGAGCTGTTTTTT. It encodes CASSFQGIGELFF.